The clone carrying this T cell receptor beta chain has only a few counts. The antigen is not known. The CDR3 spans 15 residues. Germline V gives CDR1 SNHLY, CDR2 FYNNEI. The germline V and J ends were trimmed by 9 bases and 2 bases, with 20 bases remaining between them. A sample-barcoded 5' primer and a J-beta primer mix were used in a second PCR of about 7 to 12 cycles. In TCRdb, the 5' RACE reads were re-called with MiXCR into one record per CDR3 protein. Found here are around 900,000 distinct CDR3 sequences, 51% of them singletons; the top ten hold around 21%. The sample originates from a study of blood T cells in healthy people across ages. General study results and limits: The study could not conclusively compare naive and antigen-experienced cells, given its unsorted PBMCs.

The receptor was derived from a woman aged 60 to 75 in good health. Specimen: blood. V is TRBV2 and J is TRBJ2-7; D assignment may be TRBD1 or TRBD2 (5 bases each). Written as DNA, the CDR3 is TGTGCCAGTACGAGACGAGGGTGGGGGACCTACGAGCAGTACTTC. Its protein product is CASTRRGWGTYEQYF.